This T cell receptor beta chain was recovered during a study of Ad26.COV2.S vaccination and SARS-CoV-2 variants. About the research overall: The authors gave Ad26.COV2.S intramuscularly, either once or twice 56 days apart. Study-level findings and limits: Following vaccination, spike-specific CD8+ and CD4+ T cell responses reportedly exhibited substantial breadth. Recipients given vaccine exceeded placebo recipients in spike-specific TCR breadth. An underestimation of total T cell responses may have resulted from the TCR breadth and depth analyses.

The data were produced by immunoSEQ multiplex PCR, yet TCRdb's version contains in-frame clones alone and is incomplete. The sample holds roughly 330,000 clones, roughly 90% seen once. Treatment specified: about 20 received Ad26.COV2.S at low or high dose, single or two shots; 5 received placebo; per-sample allocation not given. Sampling was done on day 63 after the first vaccine or placebo injection. This CDR3 is 16 amino acids long. From germline, CDR1 is LGHNA and CDR2 YNFKEQ. J was trimmed by 4 bases and V by 3 bases; bases with no gene match: 9. Of note for this clone: The target antigen is unknown.

The source of this sequence is a person between 18 and 65 years old who received the Ad26.COV2.S COVID-19 vaccine or a placebo. The sample here was peripheral blood, taken in a trial of Ad26.COV2.S vaccine versus placebo. This sequence joins TRBV4-2 and TRBJ2-7, with 10 bases identical to TRBD1. CDR3 sequence (DNA): TGTGCCAGCAGCCAGGGCTGGGACAGGGGCGAGTACGAGCAGTACTTC. Translating gives CASSQGWDRGEYEQYF.